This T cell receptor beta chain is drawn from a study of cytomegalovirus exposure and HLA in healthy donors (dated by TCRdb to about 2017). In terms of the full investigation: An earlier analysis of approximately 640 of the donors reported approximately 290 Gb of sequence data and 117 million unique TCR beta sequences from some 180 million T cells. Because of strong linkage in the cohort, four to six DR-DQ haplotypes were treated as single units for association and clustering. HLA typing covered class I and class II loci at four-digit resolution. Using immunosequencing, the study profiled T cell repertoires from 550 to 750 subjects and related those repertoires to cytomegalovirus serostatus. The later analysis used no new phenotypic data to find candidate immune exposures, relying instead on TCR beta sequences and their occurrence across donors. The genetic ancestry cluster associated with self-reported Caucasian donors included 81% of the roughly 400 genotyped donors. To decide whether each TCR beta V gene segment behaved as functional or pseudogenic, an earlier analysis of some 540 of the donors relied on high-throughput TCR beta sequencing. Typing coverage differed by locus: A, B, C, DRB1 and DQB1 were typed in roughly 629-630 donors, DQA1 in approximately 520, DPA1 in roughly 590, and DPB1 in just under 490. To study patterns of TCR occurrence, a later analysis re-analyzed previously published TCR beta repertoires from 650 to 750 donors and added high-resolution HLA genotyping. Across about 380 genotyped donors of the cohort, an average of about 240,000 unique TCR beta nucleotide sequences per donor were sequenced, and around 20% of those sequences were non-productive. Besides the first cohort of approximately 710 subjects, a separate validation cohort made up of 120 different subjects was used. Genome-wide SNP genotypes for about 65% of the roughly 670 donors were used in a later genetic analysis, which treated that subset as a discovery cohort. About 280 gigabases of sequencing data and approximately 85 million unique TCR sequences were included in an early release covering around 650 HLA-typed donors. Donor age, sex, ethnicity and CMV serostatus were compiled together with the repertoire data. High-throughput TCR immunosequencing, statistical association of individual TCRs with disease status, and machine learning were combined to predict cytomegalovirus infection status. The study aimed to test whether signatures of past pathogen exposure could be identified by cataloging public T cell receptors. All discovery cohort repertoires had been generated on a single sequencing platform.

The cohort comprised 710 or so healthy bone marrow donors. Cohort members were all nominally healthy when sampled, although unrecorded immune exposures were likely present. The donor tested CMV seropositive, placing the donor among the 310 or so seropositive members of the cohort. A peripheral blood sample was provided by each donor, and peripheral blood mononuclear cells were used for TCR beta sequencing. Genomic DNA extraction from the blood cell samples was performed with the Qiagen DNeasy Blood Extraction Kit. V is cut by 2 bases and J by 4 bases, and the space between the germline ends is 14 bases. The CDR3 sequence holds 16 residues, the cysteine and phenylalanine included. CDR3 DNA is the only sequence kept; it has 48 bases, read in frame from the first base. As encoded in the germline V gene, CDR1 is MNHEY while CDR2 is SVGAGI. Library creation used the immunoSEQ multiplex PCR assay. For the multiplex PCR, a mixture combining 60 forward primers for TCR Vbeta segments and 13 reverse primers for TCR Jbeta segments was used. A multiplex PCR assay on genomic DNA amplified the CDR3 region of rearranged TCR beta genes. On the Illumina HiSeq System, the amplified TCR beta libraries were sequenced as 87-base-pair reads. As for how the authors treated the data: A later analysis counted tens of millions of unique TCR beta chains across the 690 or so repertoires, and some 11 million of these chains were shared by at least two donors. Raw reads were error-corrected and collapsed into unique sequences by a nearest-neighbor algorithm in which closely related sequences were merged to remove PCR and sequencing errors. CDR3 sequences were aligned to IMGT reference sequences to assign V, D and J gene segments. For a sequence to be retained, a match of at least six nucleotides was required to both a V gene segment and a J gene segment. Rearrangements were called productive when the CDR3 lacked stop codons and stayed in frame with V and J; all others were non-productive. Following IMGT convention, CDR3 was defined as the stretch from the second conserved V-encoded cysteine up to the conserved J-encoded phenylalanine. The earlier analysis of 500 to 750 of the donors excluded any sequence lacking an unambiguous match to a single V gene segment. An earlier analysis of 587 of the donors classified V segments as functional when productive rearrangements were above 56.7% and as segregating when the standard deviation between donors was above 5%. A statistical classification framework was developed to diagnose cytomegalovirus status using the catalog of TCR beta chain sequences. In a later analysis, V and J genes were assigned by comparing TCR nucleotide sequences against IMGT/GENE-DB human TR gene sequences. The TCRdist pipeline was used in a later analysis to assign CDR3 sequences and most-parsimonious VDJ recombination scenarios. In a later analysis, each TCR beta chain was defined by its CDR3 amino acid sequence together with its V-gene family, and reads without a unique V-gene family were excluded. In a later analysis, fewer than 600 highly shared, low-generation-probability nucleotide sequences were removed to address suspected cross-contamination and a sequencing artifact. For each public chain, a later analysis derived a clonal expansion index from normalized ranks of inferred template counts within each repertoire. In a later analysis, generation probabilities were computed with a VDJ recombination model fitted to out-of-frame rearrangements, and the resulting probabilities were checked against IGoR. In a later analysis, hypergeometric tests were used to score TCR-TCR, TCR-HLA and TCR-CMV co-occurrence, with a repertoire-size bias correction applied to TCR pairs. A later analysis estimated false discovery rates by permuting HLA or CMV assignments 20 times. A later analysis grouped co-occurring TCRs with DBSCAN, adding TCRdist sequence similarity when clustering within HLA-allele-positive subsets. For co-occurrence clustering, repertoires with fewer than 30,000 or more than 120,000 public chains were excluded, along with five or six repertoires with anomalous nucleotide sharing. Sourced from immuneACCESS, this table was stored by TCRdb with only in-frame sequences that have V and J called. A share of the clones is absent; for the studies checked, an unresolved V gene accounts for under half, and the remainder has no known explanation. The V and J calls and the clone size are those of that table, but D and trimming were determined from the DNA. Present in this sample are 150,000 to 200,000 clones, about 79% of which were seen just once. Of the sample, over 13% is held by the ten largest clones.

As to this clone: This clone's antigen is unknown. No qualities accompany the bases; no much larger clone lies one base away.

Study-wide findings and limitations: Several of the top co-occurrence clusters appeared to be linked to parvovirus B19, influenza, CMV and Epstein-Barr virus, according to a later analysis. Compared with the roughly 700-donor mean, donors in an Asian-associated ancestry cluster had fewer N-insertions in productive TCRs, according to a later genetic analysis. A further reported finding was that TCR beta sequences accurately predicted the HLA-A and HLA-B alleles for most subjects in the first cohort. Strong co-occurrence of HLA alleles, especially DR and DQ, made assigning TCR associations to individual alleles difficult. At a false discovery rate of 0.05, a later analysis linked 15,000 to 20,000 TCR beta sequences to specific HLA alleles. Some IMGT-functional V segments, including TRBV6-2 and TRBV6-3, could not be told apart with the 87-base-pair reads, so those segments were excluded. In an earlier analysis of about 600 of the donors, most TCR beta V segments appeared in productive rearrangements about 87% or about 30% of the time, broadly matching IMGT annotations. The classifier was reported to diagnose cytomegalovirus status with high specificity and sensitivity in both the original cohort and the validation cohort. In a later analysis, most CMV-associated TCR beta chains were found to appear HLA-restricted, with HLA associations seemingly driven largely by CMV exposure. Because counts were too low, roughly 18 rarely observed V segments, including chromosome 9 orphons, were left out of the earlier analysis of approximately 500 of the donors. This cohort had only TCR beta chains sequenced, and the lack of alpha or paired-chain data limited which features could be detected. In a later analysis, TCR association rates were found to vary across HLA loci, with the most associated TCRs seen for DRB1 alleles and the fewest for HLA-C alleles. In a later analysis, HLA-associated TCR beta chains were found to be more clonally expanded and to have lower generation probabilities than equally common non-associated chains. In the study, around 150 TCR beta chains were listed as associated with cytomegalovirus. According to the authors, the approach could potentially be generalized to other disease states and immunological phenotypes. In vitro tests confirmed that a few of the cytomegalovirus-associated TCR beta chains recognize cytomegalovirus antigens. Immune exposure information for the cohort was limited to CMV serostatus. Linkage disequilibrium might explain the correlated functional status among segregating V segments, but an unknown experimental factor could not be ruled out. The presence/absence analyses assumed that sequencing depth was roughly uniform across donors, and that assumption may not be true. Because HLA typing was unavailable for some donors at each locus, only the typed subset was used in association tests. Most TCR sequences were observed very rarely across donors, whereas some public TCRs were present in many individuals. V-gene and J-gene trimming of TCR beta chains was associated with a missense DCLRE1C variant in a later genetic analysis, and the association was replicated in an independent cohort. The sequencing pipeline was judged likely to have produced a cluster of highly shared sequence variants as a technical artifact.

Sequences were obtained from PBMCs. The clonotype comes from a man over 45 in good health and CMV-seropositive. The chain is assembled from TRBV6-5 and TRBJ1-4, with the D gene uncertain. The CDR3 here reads CASSYLFSENNEKLFF. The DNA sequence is TGTGCCAGCAGTTACCTCTTCTCAGAAAATAATGAAAAACTGTTTTTT.